This paragraph reports one TCR beta chain. TCRdb reprocessed the 5' RACE reads; each CDR3 protein has one entry and no DNA is given. The sample holds some 500,000 distinct CDR3 sequences. In germline, CDR1 is SNHLY, CDR2 FYNNEI. The CDR3 is 14 residues long. The data stem from a study of T cells expressing NK-cell markers. Turning to the study itself: According to the study, TCR beta repertoires originated from sorted CD3+CD56+NKG2C+, CD3+CD56+NKG2C- and CD3+CD56-NKG2C+ T cells.

The clonotype originates from a woman aged 45-65 years in good health. The material sequenced was blood T cells: a sorted CD56 or NKG2C T cell subset, CD4+ or CD8+ T cells, or bulk PBMC T cells (not recorded which). This rearrangement joins TRBV2 to TRBJ1-5; the TCRdb D gene call, TRBD1, has no DNA to confirm it. This chain's CDR3 is CASSTSRGNQPQHF.